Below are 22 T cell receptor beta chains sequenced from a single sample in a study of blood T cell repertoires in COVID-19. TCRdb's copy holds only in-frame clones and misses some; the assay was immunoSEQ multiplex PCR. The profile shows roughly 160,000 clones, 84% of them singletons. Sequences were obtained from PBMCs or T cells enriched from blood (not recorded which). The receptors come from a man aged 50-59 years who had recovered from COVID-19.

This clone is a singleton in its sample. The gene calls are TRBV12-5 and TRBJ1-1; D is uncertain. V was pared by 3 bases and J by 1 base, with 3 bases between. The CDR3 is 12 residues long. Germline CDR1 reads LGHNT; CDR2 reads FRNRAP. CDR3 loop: CASGFKNTEAFF. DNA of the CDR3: TGTGCTAGTGGTTTTAAGAACACTGAAGCTTTCTTT.

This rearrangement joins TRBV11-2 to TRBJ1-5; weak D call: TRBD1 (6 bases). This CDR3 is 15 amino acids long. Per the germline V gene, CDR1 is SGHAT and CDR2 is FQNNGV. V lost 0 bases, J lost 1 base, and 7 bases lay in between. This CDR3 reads CASSLERGSNQPQHF. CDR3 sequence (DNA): TGTGCCAGCAGCTTAGAAAGGGGGAGCAATCAGCCCCAGCATTTT. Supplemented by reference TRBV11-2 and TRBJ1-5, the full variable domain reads EAGVAQSPRYKIIEKRQSVAFWCNPISGHATLYWYQQILGQGPKLLIQFQNNGVVDDSQLPKDRFSAERLKGVDSTLKIQPAKLEDSAVYLCASSLERGSNQPQHFGDGTRLSIL.

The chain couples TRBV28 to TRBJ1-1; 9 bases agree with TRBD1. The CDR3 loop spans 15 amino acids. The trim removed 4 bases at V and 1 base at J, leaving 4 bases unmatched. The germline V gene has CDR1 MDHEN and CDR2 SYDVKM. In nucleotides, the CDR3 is TGTGCCAGCAGTTGGGGGACAGGGTGGAACACTGAAGCTTTCTTT. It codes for CASSWGTGWNTEAFF.

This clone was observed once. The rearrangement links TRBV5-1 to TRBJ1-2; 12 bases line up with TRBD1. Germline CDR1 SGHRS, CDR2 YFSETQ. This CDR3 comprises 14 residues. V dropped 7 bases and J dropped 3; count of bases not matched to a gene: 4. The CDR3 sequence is CASGDRGRHYGYTF. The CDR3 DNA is TGCGCCAGCGGGGACAGGGGGCGTCACTATGGCTACACCTTC.

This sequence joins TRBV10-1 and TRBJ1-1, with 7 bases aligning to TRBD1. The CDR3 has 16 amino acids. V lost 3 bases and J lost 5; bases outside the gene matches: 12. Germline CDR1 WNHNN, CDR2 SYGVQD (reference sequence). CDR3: CASSDPRQGVGTEAFF. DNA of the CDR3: TGCGCCAGCAGTGACCCCCGCCAGGGGGTGGGGACTGAAGCTTTCTTT.

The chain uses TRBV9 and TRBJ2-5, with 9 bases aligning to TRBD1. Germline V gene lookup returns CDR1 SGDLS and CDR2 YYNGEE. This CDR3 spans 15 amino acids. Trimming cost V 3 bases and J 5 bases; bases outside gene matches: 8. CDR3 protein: CASSAGTGFGETQYF. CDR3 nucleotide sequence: TGTGCCAGCAGCGCCGGGACAGGGTTCGGTGAGACCCAGTACTTC.

As DNA, the CDR3 is TGTGCCAGCAGCACTAGCGGGGGCGGCACAGATACGCAGTATTTT. Its protein is CASSTSGGGTDTQYF. This chain links TRBV14 with TRBJ2-3; 11 bases map to TRBD2. Germline V lookup: CDR1 SGHDN, CDR2 FVKESK. Losses at the gene ends were 5 bases for V and 1 base for J; bases not matched to a gene: 2. CDR3 length: 15 residues.

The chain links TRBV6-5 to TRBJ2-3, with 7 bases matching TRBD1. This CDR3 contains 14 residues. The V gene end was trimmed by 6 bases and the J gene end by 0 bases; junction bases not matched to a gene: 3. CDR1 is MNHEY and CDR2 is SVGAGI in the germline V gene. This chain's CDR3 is CASRGQTSTDTQYF. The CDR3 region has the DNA TGTGCCAGCAGGGGACAGACCAGCACAGATACGCAGTATTTT.

CDR3: CASSQTGNGGEQYF. The CDR3 coding sequence is TGTGCCAGCAGCCAGACAGGGAACGGGGGCGAGCAGTACTTC. The chain is built from TRBV7-3 and TRBJ2-7, with D possibly matching TRBD1 (7 bases). The CDR3 has 14 residues. From germline, CDR1 is SGHTA and CDR2 FQGTGA. V dropped 5 bases and J dropped 6 bases, with 17 bases sitting between them. Complete variable domain (other parts from reference TRBV7-3 and TRBJ2-7): GAGVSQTPSNKVTEKGKYVELRCDPISGHTALYWYRQSLGQGPEFLIYFQGTGAADDSGLPNDRFFAVRPEGSVSTLKIQRTERGDSAVYLCASSQTGNGGEQYFGPGTRLTVT.

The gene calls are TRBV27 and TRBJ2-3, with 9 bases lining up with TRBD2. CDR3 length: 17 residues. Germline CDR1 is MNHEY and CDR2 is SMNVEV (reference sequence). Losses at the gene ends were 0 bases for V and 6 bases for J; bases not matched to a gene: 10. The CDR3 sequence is CASSLSSSGGLTDTQYF. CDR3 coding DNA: TGTGCCAGCAGTTTATCGAGTAGCGGGGGTTTGACGGATACGCAGTATTTT.

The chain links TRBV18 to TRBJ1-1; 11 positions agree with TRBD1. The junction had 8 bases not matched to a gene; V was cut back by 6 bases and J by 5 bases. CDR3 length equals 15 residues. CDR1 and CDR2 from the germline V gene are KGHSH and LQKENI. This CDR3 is CASSPGQGAGTEAFF. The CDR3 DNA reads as TGTGCCAGCTCGCCCGGACAGGGGGCGGGGACTGAAGCTTTCTTT.

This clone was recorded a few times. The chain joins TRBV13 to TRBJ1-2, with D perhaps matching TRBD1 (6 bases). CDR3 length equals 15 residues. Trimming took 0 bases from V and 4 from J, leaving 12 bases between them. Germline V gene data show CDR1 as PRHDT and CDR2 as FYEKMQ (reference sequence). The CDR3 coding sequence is TGTGCCAGCAGCTTAGGGAGCGCCAGGGGCTATGGCTACACCTTC. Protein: CASSLGSARGYGYTF.

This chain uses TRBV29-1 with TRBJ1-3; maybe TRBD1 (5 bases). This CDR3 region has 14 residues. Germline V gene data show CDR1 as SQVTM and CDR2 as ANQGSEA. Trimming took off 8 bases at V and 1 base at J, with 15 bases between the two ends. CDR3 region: CSTTGEKSGNTIYF. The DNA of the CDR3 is TGCAGCACTACGGGGGAGAAGTCTGGAAACACCATATATTTT.

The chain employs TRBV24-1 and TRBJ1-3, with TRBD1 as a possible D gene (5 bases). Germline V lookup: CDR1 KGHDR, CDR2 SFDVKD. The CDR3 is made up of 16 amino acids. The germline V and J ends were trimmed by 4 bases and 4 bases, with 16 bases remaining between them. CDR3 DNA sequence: TGTGCCACCAGTGACCGGACCCAGGGAGGAGGAAACACCATATATTTT. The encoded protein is CATSDRTQGGGNTIYF.

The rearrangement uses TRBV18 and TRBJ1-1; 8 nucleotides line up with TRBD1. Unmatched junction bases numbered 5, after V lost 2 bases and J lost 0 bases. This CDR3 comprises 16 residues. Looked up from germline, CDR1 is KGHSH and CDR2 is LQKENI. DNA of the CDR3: TGTGCCAGCTCACCAAGACAGGGGAATATGAACACTGAAGCTTTCTTT. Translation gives CASSPRQGNMNTEAFF.

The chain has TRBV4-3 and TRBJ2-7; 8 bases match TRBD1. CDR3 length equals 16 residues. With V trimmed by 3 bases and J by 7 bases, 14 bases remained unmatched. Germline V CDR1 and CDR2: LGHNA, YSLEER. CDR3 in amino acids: CASSHHPDRAILEQYF. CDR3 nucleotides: TGCGCCAGCAGCCACCACCCGGACAGGGCCATACTGGAGCAGTACTTC.

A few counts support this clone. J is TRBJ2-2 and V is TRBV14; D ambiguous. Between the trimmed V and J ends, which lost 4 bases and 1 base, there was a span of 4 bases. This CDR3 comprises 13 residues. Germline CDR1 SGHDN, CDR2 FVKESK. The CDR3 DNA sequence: TGTGCCAGCAGCCCCCTGAACACCGGGGAGCTGTTTTTT. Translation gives CASSPLNTGELFF.

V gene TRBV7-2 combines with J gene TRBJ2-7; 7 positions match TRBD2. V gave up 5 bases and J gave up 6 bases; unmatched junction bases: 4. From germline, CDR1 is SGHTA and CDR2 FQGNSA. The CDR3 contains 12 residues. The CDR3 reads CASSPASGEQYF. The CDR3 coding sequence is TGTGCCAGCAGCCCAGCTAGCGGCGAGCAGTACTTC.

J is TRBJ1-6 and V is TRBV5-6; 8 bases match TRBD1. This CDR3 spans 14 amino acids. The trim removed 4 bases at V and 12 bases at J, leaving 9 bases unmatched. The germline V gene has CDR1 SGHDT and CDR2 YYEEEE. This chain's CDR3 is CASSGWDRTLPLHF. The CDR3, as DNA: TGTGCCAGCAGCGGGTGGGACAGGACCCTACCCCTCCACTTT.

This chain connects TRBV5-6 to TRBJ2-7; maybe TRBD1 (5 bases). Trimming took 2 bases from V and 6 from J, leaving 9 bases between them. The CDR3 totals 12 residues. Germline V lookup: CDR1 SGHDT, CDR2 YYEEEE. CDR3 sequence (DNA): TGTGCCAGCAGCTTCCAGGGAAGCGAGCAGTACTTC. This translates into CASSFQGSEQYF.

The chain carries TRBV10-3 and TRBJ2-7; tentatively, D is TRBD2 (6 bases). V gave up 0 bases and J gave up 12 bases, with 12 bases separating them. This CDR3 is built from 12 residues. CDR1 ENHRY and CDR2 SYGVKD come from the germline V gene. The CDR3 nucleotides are TGTGCCATCAGTGAGTCGTTAGCGGTGCGGTACTTC. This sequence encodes CAISESLAVRYF.

CDR3 sequence reads: CSVGAGTVPNYGYTF. The CDR3 DNA follows: TGCAGCGTTGGGGCCGGGACAGTGCCCAACTATGGCTACACCTTC. The chain recombines TRBV29-1 with TRBJ1-2, with 7 bases lining up with TRBD1. CDR3 length: 15 residues. Germline CDR1 and CDR2: SQVTM and ANQGSEA. The junction had 10 bases not matched to a gene; V was cut back by 4 bases and J by 2 bases. Based on the CDR3 plus reference TRBV29-1 and TRBJ1-2, the full variable domain is SAVISQKPSRDICQRGTSLTIQCQVDSQVTMMFWYRQQPGQSLTLIATANQGSEATYESGFVIDKFPISRPNLTFSTLTVSNMSPEDSSIYLCSVGAGTVPNYGYTFGSGTRLTVV.